The 16 T cell receptor beta chains listed next were all sequenced from one sample in a study of cytomegalovirus exposure and HLA in healthy donors. PCR involved 60 Vbeta and 13 Jbeta primers. The protocol was immunoSEQ multiplex PCR, while the TCRdb copy is restricted to in-frame clones and leaves out a portion. The table includes roughly 110,000 clones, 77% detected once. The sequenced material came from PBMCs. The receptors derive from a male donor in good health and CMV-seronegative.

The chain carries TRBV30 and TRBJ1-1; perhaps TRBD1 as D (5 bases). Deletions cut 0 bases from V and 1 base from J, with 6 bases between. The germline gives CDR1 GTSNPN, CDR2 SVGIG (reference sequence). The CDR3 spans 13 residues. The CDR3 reads CAWSVTANTEAFF. The CDR3 nucleotides read TGTGCCTGGAGTGTGACAGCGAACACTGAAGCTTTCTTT.

The V gene is TRBV11-1, the J gene TRBJ2-5, with D possibly being TRBD2 (5 bases). Germline lookup yields CDR1 SGHAT and CDR2 FQDESV (reference sequence). Trimming removed 5 bases at V and 1 base at J, with 11 bases between. This CDR3 contains 14 residues. Written as DNA, the CDR3 is TGTGCCAGCAGCCAACTAGACCCCCAAGAGACCCAGTACTTC. Translated: CASSQLDPQETQYF.

The chain couples TRBV6-5 to TRBJ2-1, with TRBD2 identical over 9 bases. CDR1 MNHEY and CDR2 SVGAGI come from the germline V gene. The CDR3 totals 15 residues. The J segment lost 3 bases and the V segment lost 2 bases, leaving 2 bases of the junction unmatched. The CDR3 loop reads CASSYGGGVYNEQFF. The CDR3 DNA sequence: TGTGCCAGCAGTTACGGCGGGGGGGTCTACAATGAGCAGTTCTTC.

The rearrangement links TRBV7-9 to TRBJ2-5, with D unresolved. Gene TRBJ2-7 matches the end of the DNA better, so the J call may be wrong. CDR1 and CDR2 from the germline V gene are SEHNR and FQNEAQ (reference sequence). The CDR3 spans 15 residues. The CDR3 region has the DNA TGTGCCAGCAGCTTAGGGATGGGCAGCTCCTACGAGCAGTACTTC. The encoded protein is CASSLGMGSSYEQYF.

The chain carries TRBV4-1 and TRBJ2-7; no clear D. Deletions cut 1 base from V and 3 bases from J, with 25 bases between. The germline V gene has CDR1 MGHRA and CDR2 YSYEKL. The CDR3 length is 19 residues. The CDR3: CASSQARVLGQQLHYEQYF. Here the CDR3 DNA reads TGCGCCAGCAGCCAAGCTCGAGTTCTTGGGCAGCAGCTACACTACGAGCAGTACTTC.

The chain uses TRBV11-1 and TRBJ2-5; D is uncertain. From germline, CDR1 is SGHAT and CDR2 FQDESV (reference sequence). Trimming took off 4 bases at V and 4 bases at J, with 7 bases between the two ends. CDR3 size: 12 residues. DNA of the CDR3: TGTGCCAGCAGCTCCCTTCCAGAGACCCAGTACTTC. Translated, it gives CASSSLPETQYF. The whole variable domain, remainder taken from reference TRBV11-1 and TRBJ2-5, is EAEVAQSPRYKITEKSQAVAFWCDPISGHATLYWYRQILGQGPELLVQFQDESVVDDSQLPKDRFSAERLKGVDSTLKIQPAELGDSAMYLCASSSLPETQYFGPGTRLLVL.

The V call is TRBV19, the J call TRBJ2-1, with TRBD2 matching over 13 bases. CDR1 and CDR2 from the germline V gene are LNHDA and SQIVND (reference sequence). This CDR3 contains 20 residues. After removal of 6 bases from V and 7 bases from J, the junction contained 21 bases not matched to a gene. The CDR3 spells CASSQYGTSGKAPQGNEQFF. Here the CDR3 DNA reads TGTGCCAGTAGCCAATACGGGACTAGCGGGAAAGCGCCTCAGGGGAATGAGCAGTTCTTC.

The chain uses TRBV5-1 and TRBJ1-3; TRBD1 aligns across 12 bases. CDR1 and CDR2 from the germline V gene are SGHRS and YFSETQ. CDR3 length equals 17 residues. After removal of 3 bases from V and 4 bases from J, the junction contained 8 bases not matched to a gene. Here the CDR3 reads CASSSKPGQGAGNTIYF. In DNA form, the CDR3 reads TGCGCCAGCAGCTCGAAGCCGGGACAGGGGGCGGGAAACACCATATATTTT.

This rearrangement joins TRBV5-1 to TRBJ1-1; possibly TRBD1 for D (5 bases). V lost 7 bases and J lost 1, with 23 bases in between. Germline CDR1 is SGHRS and CDR2 is YFSETQ. The CDR3 sequence is 17 residues long. The CDR3 here is CASSDPPMTDANTEAFF. The DNA for the CDR3 is TGCGCCAGCTCAGACCCACCCATGACAGATGCGAACACTGAAGCTTTCTTT. The complete variable domain, with remaining parts taken from reference TRBV5-1 and TRBJ1-1, reads KAGVTQTPRYLIKTRGQQVTLSCSPISGHRSVSWYQQTPGQGLQFLFEYFSETQRNKGNFPGRFSGRQFSNSRSEMNVSTLELGDSALYLCASSDPPMTDANTEAFFGQGTRLTVV.

This rearrangement joins TRBV9 to TRBJ2-1, with TRBD2 matching 13 bases. The germline gives CDR1 SGDLS, CDR2 YYNGEE. This CDR3 has 16 residues. Losses at the gene ends were 3 bases for V and 6 bases for J; bases not matched to a gene: 6. CDR3 nucleotides: TGTGCCAGCAGCGCGCCGGGACTAGCGGGGAGCAATGAGCAGTTCTTC. The encoded protein is CASSAPGLAGSNEQFF.

This sequence joins TRBV25-1 and TRBJ2-7, with 9 positions matching TRBD2. V dropped 3 bases and J dropped 4; count of bases not matched to a gene: 10. Germline loops: CDR1 MGHDK, CDR2 SYGVNS. The CDR3 consists of 16 residues. CDR3 bases: TGTGCCAGCAGTGATGGGGGTCTAGCGGGACGTTACGAGCAGTACTTC. Its protein is CASSDGGLAGRYEQYF.

This clone was recorded a few times. The CDR3 region is CASSEPSGSVTGELFF. DNA of the CDR3: TGTGCCAGCAGTGAGCCTAGCGGGAGTGTCACCGGGGAGCTGTTTTTT. The chain uses TRBV6-1 and TRBJ2-2; 10 bases fit TRBD2. The CDR3 contains 16 residues. Germline V gene sequence: CDR1 MNHNS, CDR2 SASEGT. V trimming: 3 bases; J trimming: 4 bases; junction bases outside the gene matches: 5.

The chain carries TRBV6-4 and TRBJ2-1; D unclear. Per the germline V gene, CDR1 is MRHNA and CDR2 is SNTAGT. Trimming cost V 3 bases and J 6 bases, with 12 bases left between them. The CDR3 consists of 14 residues. CDR3 loop: CASSERLEGNEQFF. DNA for the CDR3: TGTGCCAGCAGTGAGAGGTTGGAAGGCAATGAGCAGTTCTTC.

V and J are TRBV19 and TRBJ1-5; 9 nucleotides agree with TRBD1. J gave up 1 base and V 5 bases, and 6 bases lay outside the gene matches. The CDR3 sequence is 16 residues long. Germline CDR1 is LNHDA and CDR2 is SQIVND (reference sequence). Written as DNA, the CDR3 is TGTGCCAGTAGTTCGCCACAGGGGGCGAGCAATCAGCCCCAGCATTTT. Translated: CASSSPQGASNQPQHF. Drawing the rest from reference TRBV19 and TRBJ1-5, the complete variable domain is DGGITQSPKYLFRKEGQNVTLSCEQNLNHDAMYWYRQDPGQGLRLIYYSQIVNDFQKGDIAEGYSVSREKKESFPLTVTSAQKNPTAFYLCASSSPQGASNQPQHFGDGTRLSIL.

The chain combines TRBV29-1 with TRBJ1-2; a weak D match, TRBD1 (5 bases). The CDR3 contains 11 residues. V shed 0 bases and J shed 7 bases, with 6 bases lying between them. CDR1 is SQVTM and CDR2 is ANQGSEA in the germline V gene. The CDR3, as DNA: TGCAGCGTTGAAGACAGGGCTGGCTACACCTTC. This encodes CSVEDRAGYTF.

V is TRBV7-9 and J is TRBJ2-1; TRBD2 aligns across 8 bases. The CDR3 contains 15 residues. Germline CDR1 SEHNR, CDR2 FQNEAQ (reference sequence). V gave up 1 base and J gave up 7 bases; unmatched junction bases: 6. CDR3 sequence: CASSLGGLGGNEQFF. The DNA for the CDR3 is TGTGCCAGCAGCTTAGGGGGACTAGGAGGGAATGAGCAGTTCTTC.